Described below is a single T cell receptor beta chain sequence and its context. Its target is unknown. TCRdb's copy holds only in-frame clones and misses some; the assay was immunoSEQ multiplex PCR. The sample has 2.5 million or so clones, just over 90% seen once. This record belongs to a study of shared clonotypes between healthy human individuals. Study overall: The study drew on a couple of women and three men aged 18 to 49 as donors.

The CDR3 runs to 13 residues. Germline V gene lookup returns CDR1 MGHRA and CDR2 YSYEKL. The V gene lost 4 bases and the J gene lost 4 bases, with 8 bases spanning the gap. General study results and limits: Naive CD4 clonotypes were shared across several donors at 4.5% to 6.5%.

This sequence was found in a man aged 18 to 30 in good health. Input material: naive CD4+ T cells sorted from blood. The subset: CD45RA+ positively selected. V and J are TRBV4-1 and TRBJ2-1; D ambiguous. As DNA, the CDR3 is TGCGCCAGCAGCCTGGACGGTTACAATGAGCAGTTCTTC. Translation: CASSLDGYNEQFF.